This T cell receptor beta chain was sequenced for a study of blood T cell repertoires in COVID-19. Produced via immunoSEQ multiplex PCR; TCRdb's table is partial and in-frame only. Among under 300,000 clones, roughly 89% were seen once, and the ten largest hold less than 3%. Germline loops: CDR1 SGDLS, CDR2 YYNGEE. V lost 2 bases, J lost 3 bases, and 13 bases stayed unmatched. This CDR3 contains 18 residues. The rearrangement joins TRBV9 to TRBJ2-4, with 8 positions matching TRBD2. This receptor was identified in a woman aged 30 to 39 with active or convalescent COVID-19. The source material was peripheral blood. The CDR3 region is CASSVRGQPGLGKNIQYF. The CDR3 nucleotides read TGTGCCAGCAGCGTGAGGGGTCAACCGGGACTAGGCAAAAACATTCAGTACTTC.